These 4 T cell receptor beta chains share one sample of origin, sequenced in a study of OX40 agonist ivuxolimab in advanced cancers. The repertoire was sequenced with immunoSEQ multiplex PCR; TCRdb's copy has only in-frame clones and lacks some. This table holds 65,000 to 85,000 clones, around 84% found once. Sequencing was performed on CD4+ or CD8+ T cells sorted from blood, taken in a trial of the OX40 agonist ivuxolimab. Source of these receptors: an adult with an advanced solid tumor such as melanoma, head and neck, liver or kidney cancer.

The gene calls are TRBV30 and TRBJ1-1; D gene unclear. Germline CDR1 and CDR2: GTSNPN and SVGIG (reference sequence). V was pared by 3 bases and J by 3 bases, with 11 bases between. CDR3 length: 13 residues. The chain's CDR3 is CAWREQSYTEAFF. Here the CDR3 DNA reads TGTGCCTGGAGAGAACAGTCATACACTGAAGCTTTCTTT.

CDR3 DNA: TGCGCCAGCAGCTTGGTTGGGGGGCGCACAGATACGCAGTATTTT. This encodes CASSLVGGRTDTQYF. The rearrangement joins TRBV5-1 to TRBJ2-3; perhaps D is TRBD1 or TRBD2 (6 bases each). V dropped 0 bases and J dropped 1 base, with 9 bases sitting between them. CDR3 size: 15 residues. Germline V CDR1 and CDR2: SGHRS, YFSETQ.

The CDR3 sequence: CASSPGGANTGELFF. The CDR3 nucleotides read TGTGCCAGCAGCCCGGGGGGGGCGAACACCGGGGAGCTGTTTTTT. This chain connects TRBV7-8 to TRBJ2-2; 8 positions agree with TRBD2. Per the germline V gene, CDR1 is SGHVS and CDR2 is FQNEAQ. The CDR3 spans 15 residues. With 5 bases clipped from V and 0 bases from J, the junction kept 2 bases outside the gene matches.

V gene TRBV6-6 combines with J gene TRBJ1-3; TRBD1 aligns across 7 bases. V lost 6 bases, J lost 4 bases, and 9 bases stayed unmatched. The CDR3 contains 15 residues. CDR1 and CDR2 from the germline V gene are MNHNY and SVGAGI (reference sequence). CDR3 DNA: TGTGCCAGCAGCGGCCCAGGGACAGACGGAAACACCATATATTTT. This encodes CASSGPGTDGNTIYF.